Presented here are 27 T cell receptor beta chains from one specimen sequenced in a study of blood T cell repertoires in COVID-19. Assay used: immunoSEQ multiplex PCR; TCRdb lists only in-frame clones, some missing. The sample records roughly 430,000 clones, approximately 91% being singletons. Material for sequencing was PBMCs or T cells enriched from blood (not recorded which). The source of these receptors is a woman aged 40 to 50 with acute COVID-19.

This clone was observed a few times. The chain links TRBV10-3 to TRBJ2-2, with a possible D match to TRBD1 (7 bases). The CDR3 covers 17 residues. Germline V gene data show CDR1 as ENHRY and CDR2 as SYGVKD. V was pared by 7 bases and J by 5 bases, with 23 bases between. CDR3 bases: TGTGCCATCAACCAGGGGGATTTGGCGGGGAAAACCGGGGAGCTGTTTTTT. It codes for CAINQGDLAGKTGELFF.

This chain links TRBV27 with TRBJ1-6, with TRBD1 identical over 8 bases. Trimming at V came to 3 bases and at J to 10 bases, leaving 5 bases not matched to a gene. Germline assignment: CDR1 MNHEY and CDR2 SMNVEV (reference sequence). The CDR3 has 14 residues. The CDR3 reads CASSFQGAGSPLHF. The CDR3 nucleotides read TGTGCCAGCAGTTTTCAGGGGGCAGGATCACCCCTCCACTTT.

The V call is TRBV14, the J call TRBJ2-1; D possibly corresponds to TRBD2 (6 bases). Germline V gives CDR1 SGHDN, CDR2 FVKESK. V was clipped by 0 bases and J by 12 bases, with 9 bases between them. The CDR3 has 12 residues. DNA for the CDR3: TGTGCCAGCAGCCAAGACGGCGGGGCGCAGTTCTTC. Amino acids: CASSQDGGAQFF.

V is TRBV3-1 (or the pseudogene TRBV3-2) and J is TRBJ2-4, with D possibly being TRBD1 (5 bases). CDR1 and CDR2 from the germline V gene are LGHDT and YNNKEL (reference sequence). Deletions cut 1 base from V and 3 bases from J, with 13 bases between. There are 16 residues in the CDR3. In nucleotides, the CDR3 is TGTGCCAGCAGCCAAGCTAGGCAGGGTGGCAAAAACATTCAGTACTTC. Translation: CASSQARQGGKNIQYF.

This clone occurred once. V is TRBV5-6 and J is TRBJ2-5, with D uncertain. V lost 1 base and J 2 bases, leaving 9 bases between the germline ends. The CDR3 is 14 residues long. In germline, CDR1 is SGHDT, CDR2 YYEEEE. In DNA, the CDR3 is TGTGCCAGCAGCTTGTGGGCTGCTCAAGAGACCCAGTACTTC. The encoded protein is CASSLWAAQETQYF.

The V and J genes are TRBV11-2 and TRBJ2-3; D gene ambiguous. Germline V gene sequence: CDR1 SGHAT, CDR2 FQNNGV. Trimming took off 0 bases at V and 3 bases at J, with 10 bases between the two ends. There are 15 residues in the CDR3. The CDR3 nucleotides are TGTGCCAGCAGCTTAGAAGGCAGGTGGACAGATACGCAGTATTTT. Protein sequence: CASSLEGRWTDTQYF. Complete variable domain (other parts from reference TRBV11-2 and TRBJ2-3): EAGVAQSPRYKIIEKRQSVAFWCNPISGHATLYWYQQILGQGPKLLIQFQNNGVVDDSQLPKDRFSAERLKGVDSTLKIQPAKLEDSAVYLCASSLEGRWTDTQYFGPGTRLTVL.

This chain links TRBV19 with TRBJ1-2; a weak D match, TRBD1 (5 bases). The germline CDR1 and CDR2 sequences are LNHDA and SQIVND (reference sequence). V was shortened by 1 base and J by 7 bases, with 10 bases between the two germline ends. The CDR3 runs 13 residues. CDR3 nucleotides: TGTGCCAGTAGTATAGTCAGGGATCGTGGCTACACCTTC. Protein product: CASSIVRDRGYTF.

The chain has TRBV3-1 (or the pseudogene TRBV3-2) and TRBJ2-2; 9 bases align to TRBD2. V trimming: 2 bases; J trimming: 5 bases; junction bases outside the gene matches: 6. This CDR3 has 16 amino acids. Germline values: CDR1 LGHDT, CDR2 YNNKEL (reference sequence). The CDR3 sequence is CASSQPAGGRTGELFF. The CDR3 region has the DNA TGTGCCAGCAGCCAACCCGCGGGGGGGCGTACCGGGGAGCTGTTTTTT.

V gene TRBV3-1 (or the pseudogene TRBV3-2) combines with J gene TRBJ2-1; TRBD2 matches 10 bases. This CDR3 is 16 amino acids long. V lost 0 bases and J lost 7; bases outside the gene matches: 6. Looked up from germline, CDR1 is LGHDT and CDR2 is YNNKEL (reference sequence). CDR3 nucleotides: TGTGCCAGCAGCCAAGATTTAGGAGCGGGGGGGAATGAGCAGTTCTTC. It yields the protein CASSQDLGAGGNEQFF.

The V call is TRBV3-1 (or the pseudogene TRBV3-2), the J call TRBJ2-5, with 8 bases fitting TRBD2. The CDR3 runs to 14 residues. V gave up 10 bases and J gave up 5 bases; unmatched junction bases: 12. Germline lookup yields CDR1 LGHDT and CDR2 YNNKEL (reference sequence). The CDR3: CATRAGGAGETQYF. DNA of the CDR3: TGTGCCACTAGGGCGGGGGGCGCAGGGGAGACCCAGTACTTC.

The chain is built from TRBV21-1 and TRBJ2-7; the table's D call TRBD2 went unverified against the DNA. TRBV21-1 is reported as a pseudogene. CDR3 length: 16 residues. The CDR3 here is CASSKEREALSYEQYF. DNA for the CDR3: TGTGCCAGCAGCAAAGAAAGGGAGGCTCTCTCCTACGAGCAGTACTTC.

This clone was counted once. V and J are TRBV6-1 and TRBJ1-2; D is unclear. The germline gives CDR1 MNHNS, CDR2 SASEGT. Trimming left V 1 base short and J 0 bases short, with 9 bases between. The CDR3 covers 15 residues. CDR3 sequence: CASSEVPGANYGYTF. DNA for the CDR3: TGTGCCAGCAGTGAAGTTCCCGGGGCTAACTATGGCTACACCTTC.

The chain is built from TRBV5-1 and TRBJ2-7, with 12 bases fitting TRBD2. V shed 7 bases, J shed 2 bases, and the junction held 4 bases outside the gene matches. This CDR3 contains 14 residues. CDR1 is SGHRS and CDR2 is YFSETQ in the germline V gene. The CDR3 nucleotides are TGCGCCAGCTCTTGGACTAGCGGGACCTACGAGCAGTACTTC. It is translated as CASSWTSGTYEQYF.

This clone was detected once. CDR3 DNA sequence: TGTGCCAGCAGCTTCTCGGGACAGGATTCACCCCTCCACTTT. Its translation is CASSFSGQDSPLHF. The chain joins TRBV7-2 to TRBJ1-6, with TRBD1 identical over 8 bases. V was pared by 3 bases and J by 8 bases, with 3 bases of the junction left unmatched. This CDR3 spans 14 amino acids. In germline, CDR1 is SGHTA, CDR2 FQGNSA.

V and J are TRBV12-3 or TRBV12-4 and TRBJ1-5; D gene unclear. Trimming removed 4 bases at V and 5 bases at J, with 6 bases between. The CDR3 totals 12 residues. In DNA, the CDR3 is TGTGCCAGCAGTTACGGGTATCAGCCCCAGCATTTT. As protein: CASSYGYQPQHF.

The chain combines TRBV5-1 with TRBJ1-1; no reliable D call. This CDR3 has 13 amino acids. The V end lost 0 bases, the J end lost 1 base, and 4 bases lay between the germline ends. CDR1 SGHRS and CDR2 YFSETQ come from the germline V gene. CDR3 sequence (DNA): TGCGCCAGCAGCTTGGCCCGGAACACTGAAGCTTTCTTT. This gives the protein CASSLARNTEAFF.

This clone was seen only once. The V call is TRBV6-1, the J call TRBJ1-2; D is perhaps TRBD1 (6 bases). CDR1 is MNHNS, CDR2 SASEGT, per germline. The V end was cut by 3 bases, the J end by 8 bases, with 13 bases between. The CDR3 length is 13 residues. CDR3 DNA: TGTGCCAGCAGTGAGCCGGCTAGGGGGGGCTACACCTTC. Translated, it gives CASSEPARGGYTF.

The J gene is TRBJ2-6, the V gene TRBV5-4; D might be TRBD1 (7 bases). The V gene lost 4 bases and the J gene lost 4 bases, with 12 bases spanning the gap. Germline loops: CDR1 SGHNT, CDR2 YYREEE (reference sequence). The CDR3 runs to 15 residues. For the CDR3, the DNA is TGTGCCAGCAGCCTACAGGGGAGGGGGGCCAACGTCCTGACTTTC. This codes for CASSLQGRGANVLTF. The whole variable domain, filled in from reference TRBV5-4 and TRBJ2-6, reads ETGVTQSPTHLIKTRGQQVTLRCSSQSGHNTVSWYQQALGQGPQFIFQYYREEENGRGNFPPRFSGLQFPNYSSELNVNALELDDSALYLCASSLQGRGANVLTFGAGSRLTVL.

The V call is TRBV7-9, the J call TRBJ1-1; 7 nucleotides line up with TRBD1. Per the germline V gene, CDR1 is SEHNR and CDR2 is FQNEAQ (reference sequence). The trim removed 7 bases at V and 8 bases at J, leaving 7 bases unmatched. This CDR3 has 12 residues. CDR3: CASTRGENEAFF. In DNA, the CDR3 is TGTGCCAGCACCAGGGGGGAGAACGAAGCTTTCTTT.

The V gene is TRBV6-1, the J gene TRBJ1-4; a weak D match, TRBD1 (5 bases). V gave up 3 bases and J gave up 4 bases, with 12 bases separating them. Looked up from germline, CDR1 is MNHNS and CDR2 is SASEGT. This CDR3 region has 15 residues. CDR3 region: CASSDGDSYNEKLFF. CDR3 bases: TGTGCCAGCAGTGACGGCGACAGTTATAATGAAAAACTGTTTTTT.

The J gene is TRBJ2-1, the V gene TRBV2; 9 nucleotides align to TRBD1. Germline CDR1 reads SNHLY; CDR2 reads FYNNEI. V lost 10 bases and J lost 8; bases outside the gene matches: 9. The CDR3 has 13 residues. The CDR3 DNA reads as TGTGCCACGAACCGGGACAGGGTCGATGAGCAGTTCTTC. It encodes CATNRDRVDEQFF.

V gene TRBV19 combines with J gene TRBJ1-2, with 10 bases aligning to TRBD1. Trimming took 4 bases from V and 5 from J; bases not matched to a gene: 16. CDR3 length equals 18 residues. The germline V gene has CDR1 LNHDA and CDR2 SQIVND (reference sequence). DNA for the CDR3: TGTGCCAGTAGTAGCCTACAAGGCTGGGACAGGGGAAGATATGGCTACACCTTC. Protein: CASSSLQGWDRGRYGYTF.

CDR3 protein: CASSLGRTTLQETQYF. The CDR3 DNA reads TGTGCCAGCAGCTTGGGAAGGACTACACTCCAAGAGACCCAGTACTTC. The V gene is TRBV7-2, the J gene TRBJ2-5; D may be TRBD2 (6 bases). The CDR3 extends over 16 amino acids. Germline assignment: CDR1 SGHTA and CDR2 FQGNSA. V gave up 3 bases and J gave up 1 base, with 15 bases separating them.

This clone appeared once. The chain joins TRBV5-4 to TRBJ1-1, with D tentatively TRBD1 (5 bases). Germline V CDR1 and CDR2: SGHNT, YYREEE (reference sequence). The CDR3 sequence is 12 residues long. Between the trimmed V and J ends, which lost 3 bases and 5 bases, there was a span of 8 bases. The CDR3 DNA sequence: TGTGCCAGCAGCTCGCAGGGAACTGAAGCTTTCTTT. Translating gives CASSSQGTEAFF. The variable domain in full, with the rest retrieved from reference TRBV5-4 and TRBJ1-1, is ETGVTQSPTHLIKTRGQQVTLRCSSQSGHNTVSWYQQALGQGPQFIFQYYREEENGRGNFPPRFSGLQFPNYSSELNVNALELDDSALYLCASSSQGTEAFFGQGTRLTVV.

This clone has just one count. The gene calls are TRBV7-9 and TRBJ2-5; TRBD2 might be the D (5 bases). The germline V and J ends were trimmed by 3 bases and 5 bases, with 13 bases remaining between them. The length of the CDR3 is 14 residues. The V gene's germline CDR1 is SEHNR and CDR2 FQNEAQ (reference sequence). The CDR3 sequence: CASSFVGGGETQYF. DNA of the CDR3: TGTGCCAGCAGCTTTGTGGGCGGCGGGGAGACCCAGTACTTC.

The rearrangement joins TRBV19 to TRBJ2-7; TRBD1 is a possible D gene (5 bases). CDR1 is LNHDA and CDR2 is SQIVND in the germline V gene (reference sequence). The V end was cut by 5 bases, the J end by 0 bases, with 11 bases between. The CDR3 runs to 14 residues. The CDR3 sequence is CASSSRTSSYEQYF. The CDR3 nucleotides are TGTGCCAGTAGTTCTAGGACAAGCTCCTACGAGCAGTACTTC.

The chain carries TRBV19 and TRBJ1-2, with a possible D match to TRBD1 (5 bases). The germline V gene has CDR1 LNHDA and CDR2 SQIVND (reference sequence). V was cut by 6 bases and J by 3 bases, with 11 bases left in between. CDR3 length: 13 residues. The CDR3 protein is CASRPRGDYGYTF. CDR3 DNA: TGTGCCAGTAGGCCAAGGGGCGACTATGGCTACACCTTC.